This T cell receptor (beta chain) is from a study of T cell responses to AZD1222 COVID-19 vaccine. Overall study findings and caveats: Clonal diversity was possibly underestimated, and white British individuals and females predominated among donors. Spike-specific TCR breadth and depth both grew after two AZD1222 doses.

Remarks on this clone: Its antigen is currently unknown.

The assay was immunoSEQ multiplex PCR, and TCRdb's table has in-frame clones only and misses some. The sample contains some 50,000 clones, 75% to 90% of which appear only once. The germline CDR1 and CDR2 sequences are LGHDT and YNNKEL (reference sequence). V was trimmed by 1 base and J by 2 bases, leaving 15 bases between them. The CDR3 loop spans 16 amino acids. This clonotype was sampled from an adult who received the AZD1222 COVID-19 vaccine. The chain couples TRBV3-1 (or the pseudogene TRBV3-2) to TRBJ2-7; a possible D gene is TRBD2 (6 bases). The material was peripheral blood, obtained 28 days after the second AZD1222 dose. In DNA, the CDR3 is TGTGCCAGCAGCCAAGGACGTTGGCGGGGAACCTACGAGCAGTACTTC. Amino acid sequence: CASSQGRWRGTYEQYF.